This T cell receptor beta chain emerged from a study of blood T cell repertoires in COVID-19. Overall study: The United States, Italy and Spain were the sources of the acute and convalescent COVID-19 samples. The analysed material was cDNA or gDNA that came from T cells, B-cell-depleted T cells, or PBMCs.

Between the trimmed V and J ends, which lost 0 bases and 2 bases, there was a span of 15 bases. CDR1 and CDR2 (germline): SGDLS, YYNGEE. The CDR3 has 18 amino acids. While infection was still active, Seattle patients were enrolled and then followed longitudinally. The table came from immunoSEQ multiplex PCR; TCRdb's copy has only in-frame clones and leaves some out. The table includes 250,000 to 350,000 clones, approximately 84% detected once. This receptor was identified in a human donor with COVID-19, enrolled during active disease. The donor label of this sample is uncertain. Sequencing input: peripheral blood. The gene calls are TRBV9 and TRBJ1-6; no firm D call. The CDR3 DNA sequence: TGTGCCAGCAGCGTAGCCCCAGACGGGAGGGCCTATAATTCACCCCTCCACTTT. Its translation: CASSVAPDGRAYNSPLHF.